This is a list of T cell receptor beta chains from one sample in a study of cytomegalovirus exposure and HLA in healthy donors. This table comes from immunoSEQ multiplex PCR, and its TCRdb copy is limited to in-frame clones, with some not included. The table records some 77,000 clones, under 85% of them present only once. The sample taken for sequencing was PBMCs. The origin of the receptors is a middle-aged woman in good health and CMV-seropositive. Both conserved end residues are part of each CDR3. The order of the fields is clone size, J gene, CDR3 length, V gene, D gene, CDR3 DNA, CDR3 protein. The D gene is left open where the match is weak. Clone size, where shown, is once, few, many, or a class for clones that have expanded.

once | TRBJ2-3 | 12 | TRBV6-1 | - | TGTGCCAGCAGTGCGAGCACAGATACGCAGTATTTT | CASSASTDTQYF
- | TRBJ1-2 | 15 | TRBV9 | - | TGTGCCAGCAGCGTAGCACAGGGTTCTAACTATGGCTACACCTTC | CASSVAQGSNYGYTF
- | TRBJ2-7 | 14 | TRBV5-1 | TRBD1 | TGCGCCAGCAGCTTGATGACAGGGCAGGGCGAGCAGTACTTC | CASSLMTGQGEQYF
few | TRBJ1-2 | 15 | TRBV5-1 | - | TGCGCCAGCAGCTTGGGTCACAGGGATATATTTGGCTACACCTTC | CASSLGHRDIFGYTF
- | TRBJ2-1 | 12 | TRBV19 | - | TGTGCCAGTAGTGACACTTACAATGAGCAGTTCTTC | CASSDTYNEQFF
- | TRBJ2-3 | 14 | TRBV10-3 | - | TGTGCCATCAGTGAAGGACAGCGGACAGATACGCAGTATTTT | CAISEGQRTDTQYF
- | TRBJ2-5 | 11 | TRBV20-1 | - | TGCAGTGCTAGAGTGTCTAGGGACTTATACTTC | CSARVSRDLYF
once | TRBJ2-3 | 15 | TRBV7-8 | TRBD1 | TGTGCCAGCAGCTTGCCAGGACAGGGTTACGATACGCAGTATTTT | CASSLPGQGYDTQYF
- | TRBJ2-1 | 14 | TRBV29-1 | - | TGCAGCGTTGAAGGGGTGGGACTGTACAATGAGCAGTTCTTC | CSVEGVGLYNEQFF
once | TRBJ1-6 | 12 | TRBV6-5 | - | TGTGCCAGCAGCGAGATAAATTCACCCCTCCACTTT | CASSEINSPLHF
- | TRBJ1-1 | 15 | TRBV7-9 | - | TGTGCCAGCAGCACAGGGACATCCGAGAGCACTGAAGCTTTCTTT | CASSTGTSESTEAFF
few | TRBJ1-4 | 11 | TRBV6-6 | - | TGTGCCAGCAGAGGGGGAGAAAAACTGTTTTTT | CASRGGEKLFF
- | TRBJ2-2 | 14 | TRBV2 | - | TGTGCCAGCAGTGAAATAGCGGATCTCGGGGAGCTGTTTTTT | CASSEIADLGELFF
- | TRBJ1-1 | 18 | TRBV6-1 | TRBD1 | TGTGCCAGCAGTGAAGGGCGCCGCCAGGGGGCCAGGGGGACTGAAGCTTTCTTT | CASSEGRRQGARGTEAFF
- | TRBJ2-7 | 15 | TRBV2 | - | TGTGCCAGCAGTCCTTCAGGGGCCCTGACCTACGAGCAGTACTTC | CASSPSGALTYEQYF
few | TRBJ2-1 | 17 | TRBV7-6 | TRBD2 | TGTGCCAGCGCACGGACAGTCCAGACTAGCGACTACAATGAGCAGTTCTTC | CASARTVQTSDYNEQFF
- | TRBJ1-5 | 14 | TRBV5-1 | - | TGCGCCAGCAGCTTATCCGCGGGGGACCAGCCCCAGCATTTT | CASSLSAGDQPQHF
- | TRBJ2-7 | 14 | TRBV21-1 | - | TGTGCCAGCAGCAAAGCTGGGGAGACATGGGAGCAGTACTTC | CASSKAGETWEQYF
- | TRBJ2-1 | 15 | TRBV7-3 | - | TGTGCCAGCAGCCAAGGAGGGGTCTCCTACAATGAGCAGTTCTTC | CASSQGGVSYNEQFF
few | TRBJ2-3 | 16 | TRBV4-1 | TRBD2 | TGCGCCAGCAGCCCTCTGGGCGGGGGACCACCAGATACGCAGTATTTT | CASSPLGGGPPDTQYF
- | TRBJ1-1 | 15 | TRBV4-2 | TRBD1 | TGTGCCAGCAGCCAAGCCCGGACAGGCGGTTATGAAGCTTTCTTT | CASSQARTGGYEAFF
- | TRBJ1-1 | 15 | TRBV10-3 | - | TGTGCCATCAGTGATGCGAGCACGTGGAACACTGAAGCTTTCTTT | CAISDASTWNTEAFF
once | TRBJ2-7 | 15 | TRBV27 | TRBD1 | TGTGCCAGCAGTTTCGGACAGGGGGAAACCTACGAGCAGTACTTC | CASSFGQGETYEQYF
once | TRBJ1-2 | 13 | TRBV6-1 | - | TGTGCCAGCAGTGATCGGGGGGGTTATGGCTACACCTTC | CASSDRGGYGYTF
- | TRBJ1-6 | 15 | TRBV5-1 | TRBD1 | TGCGCCAGCAGCTTGGATGGACAGGGGTTGTCACCCCTCCACTTT | CASSLDGQGLSPLHF
- | TRBJ2-1 | 16 | TRBV4-1 | TRBD2 | TGCGCCAGCAGCCAAGCGGAGACTACTAGCGGCTATGAGCAGTTCTTC | CASSQAETTSGYEQFF
- | TRBJ1-1 | 14 | TRBV29-1 | - | TGCAGCGTTAAAGCGAAAATAGGGGGCACTGAAGCTTTCTTT | CSVKAKIGGTEAFF
- | TRBJ1-1 | 14 | TRBV30 | - | TGTGCCTGGAGTCGGTGGGGGGGCGATAATGAAGCTTTCTTT | CAWSRWGGDNEAFF
few | TRBJ1-2 | 15 | TRBV6-5 | - | TGTGCCAGCAGTCCCCCGGGGGGGGCCGGGAGAGGCTACACCTTC | CASSPPGGAGRGYTF
- | TRBJ2-2 | 14 | TRBV7-6 | - | TGTGCCAGCAGCGCGATAGGAGGCCTCGGGGAGCTGTTTTTT | CASSAIGGLGELFF
- | TRBJ2-7 | 13 | TRBV29-1 | TRBD1 | TGCAGCGTTCGTCCGCAGGGGGCAGGTGAGCAGTACTTC | CSVRPQGAGEQYF
once | TRBJ1-2 | 13 | TRBV16 | TRBD1 | TGTGCCAGCACCCAGGGGACAGTCTATGGCTACACCTTC | CASTQGTVYGYTF
- | TRBJ1-2 | 12 | TRBV9 | - | TGTGCCAGCAGTTCACGGTCCCATGGCTACACCTTC | CASSSRSHGYTF